The present TCR beta chain was sequenced within a study of technical replicates of blood from a few donors. The trim removed 0 bases at V and 6 bases at J, leaving 3 bases unmatched. The CDR3 is 15 residues long. Per the germline V gene, CDR1 is SGHDT and CDR2 is YYEEEE. Generated by immunoSEQ multiplex PCR, the TCRdb table keeps only in-frame clones and is missing some. The data contain around 53,000 clones, 80% to 95% of them singletons. The TCR sequence derives from a human donor in good health. Some clones in this sample may be carry-over from other donors' samples. The sequenced sample was PBMCs. This rearrangement joins TRBV5-6 to TRBJ1-6; 7 nucleotides agree with TRBD1. This chain's CDR3 is CASSLERGRNSPLHF. The CDR3 coding sequence is TGTGCCAGCAGCTTGGAAAGGGGGCGTAATTCACCCCTCCACTTT.